This T cell receptor beta chain originates from a study of blood T cell repertoires in COVID-19. Study background: The United States, Italy and Spain were the sources of the acute and convalescent COVID-19 samples. PBMCs, B-cell-depleted T cells, or T cells were the source of the cDNA or gDNA that made up the material.

The CDR3 sequence is 13 residues long. Germline V CDR1 and CDR2: GTSNPN, SVGIG (reference sequence). V lost 7 bases to trimming and J lost 2 bases, with 14 bases between them. This clone was picked up one time. In the authors' methods: Counts of nucleated cells, estimated from reference gene primer amplification, were obtained. The table came from immunoSEQ multiplex PCR; TCRdb's copy has only in-frame clones and leaves some out. The DNA gave D and trimming, while V, J and clone size come from that table. The sample consists of nearly 350,000 clones, over 70% of them appearing once. Sequencing was carried out using peripheral blood. This sequence originates from a man aged 30 to 39 with active or convalescent COVID-19. The chain has TRBV30 and TRBJ1-2, with D unclear. The CDR3 coding sequence is TGTGCCTCCTCCAGCGCAAACAACTATGGCTACACCTTC. It yields the protein CASSSANNYGYTF.